This T cell receptor (beta chain) was identified in a study of blood T cells in healthy people across ages. Turning to the study itself: Researchers report that template switching captured about one barcoded beta molecule per two T cells.

This CDR3 comprises 14 residues. V dropped 8 bases and J dropped 3 bases, with 17 bases sitting between them. Germline lookup yields CDR1 SGHRS and CDR2 YFSETQ. Then a second PCR, running about 7 to 11 cycles, was carried out with a sample-barcoded 5' primer and a J-beta primer mix. Every cDNA was tagged by a template-switch adaptor with 12 random nucleotides. TCRdb reanalysed the 5' RACE reads using MiXCR and keeps one entry per CDR3 protein. The table has roughly 1,800,000 distinct CDR3 sequences, roughly 52% seen once. Per-sample PBMC isolation yielded at least 6.5 million cells. Per individual sample, total RNA of at least 6 micrograms was extracted.

The V gene is TRBV5-1, the J gene TRBJ1-1, with D unclear. The sequenced sample was blood. The source is a middle-aged woman in good health. The CDR3 DNA sequence: TGCGCCAGTACCCAAATGATGACGGACACTGAAGCTTTCTTT. Its protein product is CASTQMMTDTEAFF.